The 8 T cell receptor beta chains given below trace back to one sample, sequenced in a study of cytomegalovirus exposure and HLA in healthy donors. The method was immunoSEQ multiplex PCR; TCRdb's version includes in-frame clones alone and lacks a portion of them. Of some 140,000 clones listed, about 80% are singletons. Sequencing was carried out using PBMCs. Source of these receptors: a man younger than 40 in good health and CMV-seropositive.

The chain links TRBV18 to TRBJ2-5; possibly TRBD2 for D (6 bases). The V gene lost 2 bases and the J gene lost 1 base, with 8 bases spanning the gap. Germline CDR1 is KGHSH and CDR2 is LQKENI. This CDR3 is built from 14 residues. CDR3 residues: CASSPRRGQETQYF. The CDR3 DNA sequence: TGTGCCAGCTCACCAAGGCGGGGCCAAGAGACCCAGTACTTC.

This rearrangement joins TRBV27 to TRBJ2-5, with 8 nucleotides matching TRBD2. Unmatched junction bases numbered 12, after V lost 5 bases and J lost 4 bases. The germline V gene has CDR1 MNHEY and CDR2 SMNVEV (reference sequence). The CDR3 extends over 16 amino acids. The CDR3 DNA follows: TGTGCCAGCAGTCCGGAGGTCGGGAGGGTTGGAGAGACCCAGTACTTC. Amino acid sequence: CASSPEVGRVGETQYF.

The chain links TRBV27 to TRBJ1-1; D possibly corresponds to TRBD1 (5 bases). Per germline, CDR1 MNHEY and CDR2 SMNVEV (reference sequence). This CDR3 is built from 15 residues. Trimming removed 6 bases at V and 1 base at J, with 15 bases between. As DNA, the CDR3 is TGTGCCAGCAGCAGGGTGCGGCAGTCGAACACTGAAGCTTTCTTT. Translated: CASSRVRQSNTEAFF.

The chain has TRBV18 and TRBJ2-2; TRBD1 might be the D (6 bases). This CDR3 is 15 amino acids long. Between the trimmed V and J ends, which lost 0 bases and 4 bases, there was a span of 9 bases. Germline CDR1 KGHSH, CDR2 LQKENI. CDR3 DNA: TGTGCCAGCTCACCACCGGACAGCGGCACCGGGGAGCTGTTTTTT. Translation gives CASSPPDSGTGELFF.

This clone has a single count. CDR3 sequence (DNA): TGTGCCTGGAGTGGGGGGGGCGTCAATCAGCCCCAGCATTTT. This encodes CAWSGGGVNQPQHF. The chain couples TRBV30 to TRBJ1-5, with D perhaps matching TRBD1 (6 bases). Trimming shortened V by 1 base and J by 3 bases, and 10 bases separated the two germline ends. Germline V lookup: CDR1 GTSNPN, CDR2 SVGIG (reference sequence). The CDR3 has 14 residues.

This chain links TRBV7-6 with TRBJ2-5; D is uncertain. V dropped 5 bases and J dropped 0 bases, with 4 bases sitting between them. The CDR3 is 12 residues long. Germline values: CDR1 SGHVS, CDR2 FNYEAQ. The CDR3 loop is CASSPYQETQYF. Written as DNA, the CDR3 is TGTGCCAGCAGCCCATACCAAGAGACCCAGTACTTC.

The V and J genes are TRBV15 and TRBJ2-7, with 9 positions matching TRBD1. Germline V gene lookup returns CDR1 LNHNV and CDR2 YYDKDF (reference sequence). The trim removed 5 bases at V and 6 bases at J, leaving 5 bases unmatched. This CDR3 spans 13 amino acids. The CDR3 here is CATSARTGVEQYF. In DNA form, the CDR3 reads TGTGCCACCAGCGCAAGGACAGGGGTCGAGCAGTACTTC.

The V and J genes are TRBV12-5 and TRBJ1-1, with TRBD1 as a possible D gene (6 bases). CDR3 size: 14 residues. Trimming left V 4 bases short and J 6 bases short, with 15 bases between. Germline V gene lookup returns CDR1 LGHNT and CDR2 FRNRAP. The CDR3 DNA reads TGTGCTAGTGGTTGGGGGCCAGAAATCTCTGAAGCTTTCTTT. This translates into CASGWGPEISEAFF.